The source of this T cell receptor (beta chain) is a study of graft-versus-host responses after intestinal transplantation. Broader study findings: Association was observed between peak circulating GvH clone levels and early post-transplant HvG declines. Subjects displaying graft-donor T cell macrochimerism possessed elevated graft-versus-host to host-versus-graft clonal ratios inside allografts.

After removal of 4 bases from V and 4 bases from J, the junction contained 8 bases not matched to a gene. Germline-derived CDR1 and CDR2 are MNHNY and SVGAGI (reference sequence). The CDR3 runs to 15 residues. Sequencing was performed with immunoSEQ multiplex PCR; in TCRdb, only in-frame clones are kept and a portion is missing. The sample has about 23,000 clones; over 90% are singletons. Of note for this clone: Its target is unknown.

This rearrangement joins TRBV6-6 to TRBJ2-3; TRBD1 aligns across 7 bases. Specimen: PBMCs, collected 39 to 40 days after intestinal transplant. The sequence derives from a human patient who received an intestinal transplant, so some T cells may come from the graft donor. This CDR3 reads CASSSTDRVPDTQYF. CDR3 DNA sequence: TGTGCCAGCAGTTCGACCGACAGGGTACCAGATACGCAGTATTTT.